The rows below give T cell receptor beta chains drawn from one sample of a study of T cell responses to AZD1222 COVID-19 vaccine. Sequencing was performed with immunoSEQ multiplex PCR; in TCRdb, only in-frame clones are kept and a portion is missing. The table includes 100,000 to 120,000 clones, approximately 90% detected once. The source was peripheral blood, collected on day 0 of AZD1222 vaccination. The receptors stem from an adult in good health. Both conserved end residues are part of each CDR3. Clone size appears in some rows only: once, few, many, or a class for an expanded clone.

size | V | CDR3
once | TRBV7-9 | CASSLLQGSTEAFF
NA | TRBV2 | CASGETGLNSPLHF
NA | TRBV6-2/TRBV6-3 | CASSLGPYKQGYSNQPQHF
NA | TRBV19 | CASSPPGGWDSQQYF
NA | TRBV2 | CASKGTGWTGELFF
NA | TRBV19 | CASSIGAENEKLFF
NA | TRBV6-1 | CASSESSRGVTQYF
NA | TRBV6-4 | CASSANRGQPQHF
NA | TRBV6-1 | CASSDPRVKRGGREQYF
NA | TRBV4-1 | CASSQDRGRYGYTF